This T cell receptor (beta chain) stems from a study of T cells in Graves' hyperthyroidism and ophthalmopathy. Amplification yielded TCR beta CDR3 regions, with RNA transcripts as the source. The study used the HTBI primer set for a first-round RT-PCR of the TCR CDR3. A single record per CDR3 protein comes from TCRdb applying MiXCR to the multiplex PCR reads. In the table there are about 540,000 distinct CDR3 sequences, around 42% of which are singletons. This clonotype was seen at least ten times. The sequence was collected from a woman between 18 and 30 years old with Graves' hyperthyroidism. Sequenced material: peripheral blood or thyroid tissue (not recorded which).

This CDR3 reads CATRAGPEETQYF. The CDR3 DNA is TGTGCCACCAGAGCCGGGCCGGAAGAGACCCAGTACTTC. The V and J genes are TRBV15 and TRBJ2-5; D uncertain. This CDR3 comprises 13 residues. Germline V gene sequence: CDR1 LNHNV, CDR2 YYDKDF (reference sequence). V was trimmed by 6 bases and J by 3 bases, leaving 11 bases between them. Full variable domain (remainder filled in from reference TRBV15 and TRBJ2-5): DAMVIQNPRYQVTQFGKPVTLSCSQTLNHNVMYWYQQKSSQAPKLLFHYYDKDFNNEADTPDNFQSRRPNTSFCFLDIRSPGLGDTAMYLCATRAGPEETQYFGPGTRLLVL.